The T cell receptor beta chain under discussion was sequenced for a study of blood T cell repertoires in COVID-19. Overall study: Some COVID-19 samples were acute and others convalescent; all came from the United States, Italy and Spain. PBMCs, B-cell-depleted T cells, or T cells provided the cDNA or gDNA that made up the material.

CDR1 and CDR2 (germline): SGHTA, FQGNSA. With V trimmed by 6 bases and J by 2 bases, 4 bases remained unmatched. This CDR3 has 15 residues. In the original processing: Amplification with reference gene primers provided the estimates of nucleated cell counts. Using immunoSEQ multiplex PCR, the repertoire was profiled, and TCRdb retains in-frame clones only, with some absent. That table furnishes V, J and clone size, whereas the DNA furnished D and trimming. The repertoire includes 410,000 or so clones, about nine tenths of them detected once, and roughly 1.4% sits in the top ten. The clonotype originates from a woman in her twenties or thirties with active or convalescent COVID-19. Source material: peripheral blood. The chain links TRBV7-2 to TRBJ2-2, with TRBD2 identical over 9 bases. CDR3 bases: TGTGCCAGCAGAGTAGCGGGAGATAACACCGGGGAGCTGTTTTTT. This codes for CASRVAGDNTGELFF.